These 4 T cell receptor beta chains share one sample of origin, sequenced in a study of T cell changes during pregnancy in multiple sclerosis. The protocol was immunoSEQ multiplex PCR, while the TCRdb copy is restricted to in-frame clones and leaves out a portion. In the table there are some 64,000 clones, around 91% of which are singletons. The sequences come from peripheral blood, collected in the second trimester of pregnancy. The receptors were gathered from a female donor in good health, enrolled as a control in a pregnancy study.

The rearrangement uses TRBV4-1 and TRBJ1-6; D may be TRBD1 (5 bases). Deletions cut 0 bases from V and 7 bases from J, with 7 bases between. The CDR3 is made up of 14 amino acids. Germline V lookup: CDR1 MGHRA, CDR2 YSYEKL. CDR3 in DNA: TGCGCCAGCAGCCAAGAGCAGGGAAATTCACCCCTCCACTTT. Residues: CASSQEQGNSPLHF.

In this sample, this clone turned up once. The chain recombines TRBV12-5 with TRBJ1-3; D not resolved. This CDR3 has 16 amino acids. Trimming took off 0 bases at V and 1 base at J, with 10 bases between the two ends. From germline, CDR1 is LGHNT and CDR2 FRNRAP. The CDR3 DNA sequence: TGTGCTAGTGGTTTGGTACTTACCAGGTCTGGAAACACCATATATTTT. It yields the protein CASGLVLTRSGNTIYF.

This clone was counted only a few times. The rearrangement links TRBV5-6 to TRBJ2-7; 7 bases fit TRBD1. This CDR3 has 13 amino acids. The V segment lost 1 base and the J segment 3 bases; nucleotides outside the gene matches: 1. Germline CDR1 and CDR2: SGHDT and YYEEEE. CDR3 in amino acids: CASSLRTGYEQYF. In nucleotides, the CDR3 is TGTGCCAGCAGCTTGAGGACAGGCTACGAGCAGTACTTC.

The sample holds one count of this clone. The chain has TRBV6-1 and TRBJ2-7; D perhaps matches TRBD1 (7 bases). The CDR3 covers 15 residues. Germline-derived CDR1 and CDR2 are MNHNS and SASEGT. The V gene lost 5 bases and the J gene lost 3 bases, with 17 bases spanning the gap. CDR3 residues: CASSPDPGGLYEQYF. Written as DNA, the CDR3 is TGTGCCAGCAGTCCTGATCCAGGGGGACTCTACGAGCAGTACTTC.